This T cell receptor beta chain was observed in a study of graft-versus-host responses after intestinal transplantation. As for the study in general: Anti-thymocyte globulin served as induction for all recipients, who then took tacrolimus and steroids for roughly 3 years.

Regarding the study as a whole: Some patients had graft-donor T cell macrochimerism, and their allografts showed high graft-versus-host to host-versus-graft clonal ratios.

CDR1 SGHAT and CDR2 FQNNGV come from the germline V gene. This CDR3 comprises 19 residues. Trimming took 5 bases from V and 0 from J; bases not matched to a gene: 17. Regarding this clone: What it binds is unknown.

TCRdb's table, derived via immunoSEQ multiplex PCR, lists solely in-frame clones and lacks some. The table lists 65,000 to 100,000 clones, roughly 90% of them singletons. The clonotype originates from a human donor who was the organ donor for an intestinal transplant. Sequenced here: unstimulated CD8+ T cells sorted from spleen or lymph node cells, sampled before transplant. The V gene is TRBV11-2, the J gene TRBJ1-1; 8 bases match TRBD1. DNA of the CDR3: TGTGCCAGCAGCCTAGTTTGGACAGGGTTAGTCGCAATGAACACTGAAGCTTTCTTT. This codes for CASSLVWTGLVAMNTEAFF.